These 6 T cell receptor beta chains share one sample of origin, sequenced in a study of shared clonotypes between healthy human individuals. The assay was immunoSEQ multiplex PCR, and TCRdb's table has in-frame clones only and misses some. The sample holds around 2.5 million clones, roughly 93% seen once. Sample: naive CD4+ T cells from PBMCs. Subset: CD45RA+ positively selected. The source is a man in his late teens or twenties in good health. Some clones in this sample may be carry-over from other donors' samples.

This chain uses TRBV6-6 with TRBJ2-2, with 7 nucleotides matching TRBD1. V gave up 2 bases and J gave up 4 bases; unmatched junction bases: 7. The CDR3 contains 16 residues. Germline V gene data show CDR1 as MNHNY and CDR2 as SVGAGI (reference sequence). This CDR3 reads CASSYTGTVTTGELFF. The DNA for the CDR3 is TGTGCCAGCAGTTACACCGGGACAGTCACCACCGGGGAGCTGTTTTTT.

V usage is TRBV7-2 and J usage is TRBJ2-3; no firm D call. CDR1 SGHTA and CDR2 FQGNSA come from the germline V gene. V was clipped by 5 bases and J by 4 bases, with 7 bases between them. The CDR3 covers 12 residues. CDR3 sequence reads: CASSTRSDTQYF. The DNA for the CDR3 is TGTGCCAGCAGCACCCGTTCAGATACGCAGTATTTT. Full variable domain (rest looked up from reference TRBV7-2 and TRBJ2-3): GAGVSQSPSNKVTEKGKDVELRCDPISGHTALYWYRQSLGQGLEFLIYFQGNSAPDKSGLPSDRFSAERTGGSVSTLTIQRTQQEDSAVYLCASSTRSDTQYFGPGTRLTVL.

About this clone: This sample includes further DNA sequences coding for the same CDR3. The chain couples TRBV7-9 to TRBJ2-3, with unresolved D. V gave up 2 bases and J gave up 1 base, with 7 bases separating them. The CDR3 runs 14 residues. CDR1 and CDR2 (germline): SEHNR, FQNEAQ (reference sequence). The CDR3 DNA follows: TGTGCCAGCAGCTTATCCACAGGCACAGATACGCAGTATTTT. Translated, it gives CASSLSTGTDTQYF.

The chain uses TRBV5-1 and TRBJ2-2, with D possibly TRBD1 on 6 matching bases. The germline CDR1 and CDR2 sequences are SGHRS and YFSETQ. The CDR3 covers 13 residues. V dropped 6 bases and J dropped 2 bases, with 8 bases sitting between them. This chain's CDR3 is CASNRENTGELFF. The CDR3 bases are TGCGCCAGCAACAGGGAAAACACCGGGGAGCTGTTTTTT.

Written as DNA, the CDR3 is TGTGCCAGCTCACCATCCCTTGGCAATCAGCCCCAGCATTTT. This gives the protein CASSPSLGNQPQHF. This chain links TRBV18 with TRBJ1-5; D gene unclear. The CDR3 loop spans 14 amino acids. The germline V gene has CDR1 KGHSH and CDR2 LQKENI. The V end lost 2 bases, the J end lost 2 bases, and 7 bases lay between the germline ends.

CDR3 region: CASSSGQEYGYTF. As DNA, the CDR3 is TGCGCCAGCAGCTCGGGACAGGAGTATGGCTACACCTTC. This chain links TRBV5-1 with TRBJ1-2; the match to TRBD1 covers 8 bases. The CDR3 length is 13 residues. Germline trimming cut 3 bases from V and 5 bases from J; bases unmatched to any gene: 3. Per germline, CDR1 SGHRS and CDR2 YFSETQ.